Presented here are 8 T cell receptor beta chains from one specimen sequenced in a study of T cell repertoires in cytomegalovirus infection. TCRdb re-derived calls from the reads in MiXCR, one entry per CDR3 protein. The sample comprises hundreds of thousands of distinct CDR3 sequences, more than 30% of which are singletons, and roughly 16% rests with the top ten. These receptors have no identified antigens. The sample here was cultured PBMCs, taken from culture after CMV antigen stimulation. All receptors come from a human donor in good health (CMV status not recorded). Some clones in this sample may be carry-over from other donors' samples.

The J gene is TRBJ2-1, the V gene TRBV7-2; 11 bases are shared with TRBD2. The length of the CDR3 is 17 residues. The V gene end was trimmed by 1 base and the J gene end by 7 bases; junction bases not matched to a gene: 9. In germline, CDR1 is SGHTA, CDR2 FQGNSA. The CDR3 reads CASSLVAASGRSNEQFF. Written as DNA, the CDR3 is TGTGCCAGCAGCTTAGTGGCGGCTAGCGGGAGGAGTAATGAGCAGTTCTTC.

The chain links TRBV4-2 to TRBJ2-1, with D possibly being TRBD2 (6 bases). Germline values: CDR1 LGHNA, CDR2 YNFKEQ. V lost 3 bases and J lost 13, with 13 bases in between. The CDR3 length is 12 residues. The CDR3 reads CASSQEGTVQFF. CDR3 in DNA: TGTGCCAGCAGCCAGGAGGGGACCGTACAGTTCTTC.

This clonotype was observed a handful of times. The CDR3 DNA reads TGTGCCAGCAGCTTCATCTCTAGCGTACAAGAGACCCAGTACTTC. Amino acid sequence: CASSFISSVQETQYF. The chain is built from TRBV7-9 and TRBJ2-5; perhaps TRBD2 as D (6 bases). V lost 3 bases, J lost 2 bases, and 13 bases lay in between. This CDR3 is 15 amino acids long. The germline gives CDR1 SEHNR, CDR2 FQNEAQ (reference sequence).

The rearrangement links TRBV10-3 to TRBJ1-1, with 8 positions matching TRBD1. This CDR3 is built from 14 residues. CDR1 is ENHRY and CDR2 is SYGVKD in the germline V gene. Germline trimming cut 4 bases from V and 3 bases from J; bases unmatched to any gene: 4. In DNA, the CDR3 is TGTGCCATCAGTGGGACAGGGTTCGACACTGAAGCTTTCTTT. It yields the protein CAISGTGFDTEAFF.

This clonotype appeared a few times. The chain combines TRBV7-6 with TRBJ2-1; TRBD1 matches 8 bases. Trimming removed 1 base from V and 8 bases from J; junction bases left unmatched: 7. Germline V gene data show CDR1 as SGHVS and CDR2 as FNYEAQ. The CDR3 extends over 15 amino acids. CDR3 bases: TGTGCCAGCAGCTTAGATTACAGGGGGTGGGATGAGCAGTTCTTC. Residues: CASSLDYRGWDEQFF.

The J gene is TRBJ2-7, the V gene TRBV7-2; 11 nucleotides match TRBD2. The CDR3 is 18 amino acids. The V and J ends lost 0 bases and 2 bases, in that order; junction bases with no gene match: 9. CDR1 is SGHTA and CDR2 is FQGNSA in the germline V gene. The DNA of the CDR3 is TGTGCCAGCAGCTTAGCTGGTAGCGGGAGGGGGTCCCCCTACGAGCAGTACTTC. It encodes CASSLAGSGRGSPYEQYF.

The rearrangement joins TRBV5-4 to TRBJ2-3; maybe TRBD1 (7 bases). In germline, CDR1 is SGHNT, CDR2 YYREEE (reference sequence). There are 15 residues in the CDR3. V lost 5 bases to trimming and J lost 4 bases, with 17 bases between them. This CDR3 is CASSFSGGGPDTQYF. CDR3 nucleotides: TGTGCCAGCAGTTTTAGCGGAGGGGGCCCAGATACGCAGTATTTT.

This clonotype came up a few times. The chain combines TRBV5-1 with TRBJ2-3; 8 positions agree with TRBD1. There are 16 residues in the CDR3. Germline-derived CDR1 and CDR2 are SGHRS and YFSETQ. The ends lost 0 bases at V and 5 bases at J; junction bases unmatched: 8. In DNA form, the CDR3 reads TGCGCCAGCAGCTTGGTAGGACAGGGTATTGAAGATACGCAGTATTTT. This sequence encodes CASSLVGQGIEDTQYF.